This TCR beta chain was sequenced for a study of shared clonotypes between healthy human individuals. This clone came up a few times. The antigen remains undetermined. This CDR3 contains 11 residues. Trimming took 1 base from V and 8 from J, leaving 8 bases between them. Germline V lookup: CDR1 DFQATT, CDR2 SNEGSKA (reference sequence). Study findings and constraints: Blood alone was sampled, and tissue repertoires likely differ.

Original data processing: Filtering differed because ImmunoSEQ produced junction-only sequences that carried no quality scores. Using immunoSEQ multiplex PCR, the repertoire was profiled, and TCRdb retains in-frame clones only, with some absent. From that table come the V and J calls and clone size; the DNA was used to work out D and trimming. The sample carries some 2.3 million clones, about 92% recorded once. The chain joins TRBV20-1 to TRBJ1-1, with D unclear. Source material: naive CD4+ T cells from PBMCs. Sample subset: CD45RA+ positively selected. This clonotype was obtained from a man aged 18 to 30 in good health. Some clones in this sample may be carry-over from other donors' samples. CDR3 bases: TGCAGTGCTAGAGCGACATCAGAAGCTTTCTTT. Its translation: CSARATSEAFF.